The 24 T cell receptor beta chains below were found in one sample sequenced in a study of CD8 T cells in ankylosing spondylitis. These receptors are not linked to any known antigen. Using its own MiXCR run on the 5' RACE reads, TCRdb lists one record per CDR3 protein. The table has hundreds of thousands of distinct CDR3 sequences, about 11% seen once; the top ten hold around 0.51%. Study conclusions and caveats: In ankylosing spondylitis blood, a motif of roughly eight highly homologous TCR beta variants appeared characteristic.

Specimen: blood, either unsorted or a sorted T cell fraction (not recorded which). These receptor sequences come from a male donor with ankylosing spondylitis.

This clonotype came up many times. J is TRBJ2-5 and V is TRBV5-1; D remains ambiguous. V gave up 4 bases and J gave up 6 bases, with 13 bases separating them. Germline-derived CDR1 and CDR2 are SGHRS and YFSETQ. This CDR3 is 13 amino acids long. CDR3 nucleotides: TGCGCCAGCAGCCCCGGAGAGAGGAAGACCCAGTACTTC. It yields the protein CASSPGERKTQYF.

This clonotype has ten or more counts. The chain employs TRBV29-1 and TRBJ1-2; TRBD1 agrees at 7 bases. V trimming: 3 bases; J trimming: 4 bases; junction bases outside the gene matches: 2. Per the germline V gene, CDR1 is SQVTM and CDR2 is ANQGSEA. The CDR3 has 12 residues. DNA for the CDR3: TGCAGCGTTGAGACAGGGTTCTATGGCTACACCTTC. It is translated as CSVETGFYGYTF.

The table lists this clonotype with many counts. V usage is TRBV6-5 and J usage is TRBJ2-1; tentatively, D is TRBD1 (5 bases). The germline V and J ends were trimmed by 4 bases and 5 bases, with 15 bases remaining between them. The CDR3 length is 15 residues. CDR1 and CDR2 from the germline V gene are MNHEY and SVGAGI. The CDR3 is CASSSTGRSNNEQFF. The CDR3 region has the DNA TGTGCCAGCAGTTCTACAGGTCGTTCAAACAATGAGCAGTTCTTC.

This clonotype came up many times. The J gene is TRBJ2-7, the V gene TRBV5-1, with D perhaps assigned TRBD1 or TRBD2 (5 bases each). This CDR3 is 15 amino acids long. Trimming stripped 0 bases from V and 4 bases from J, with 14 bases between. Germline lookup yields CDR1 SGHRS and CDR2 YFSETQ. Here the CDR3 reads CASSLGPGSGYEQYF. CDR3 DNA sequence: TGCGCCAGCAGCTTGGGCCCAGGGTCGGGATACGAGCAGTACTTC.

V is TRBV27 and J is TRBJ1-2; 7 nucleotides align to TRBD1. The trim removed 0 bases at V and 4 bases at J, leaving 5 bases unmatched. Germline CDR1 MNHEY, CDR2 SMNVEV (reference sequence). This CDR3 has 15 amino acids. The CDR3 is CASSLSSGGGYGYTF. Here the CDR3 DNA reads TGTGCCAGCAGTTTATCATCAGGGGGAGGCTATGGCTACACCTTC.

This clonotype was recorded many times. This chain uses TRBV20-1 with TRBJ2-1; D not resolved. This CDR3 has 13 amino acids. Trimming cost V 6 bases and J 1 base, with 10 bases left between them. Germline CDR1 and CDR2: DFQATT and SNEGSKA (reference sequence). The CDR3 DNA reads TGCAGTGCCGAGCCTGGTTCCTACAATGAGCAGTTCTTC. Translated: CSAEPGSYNEQFF.

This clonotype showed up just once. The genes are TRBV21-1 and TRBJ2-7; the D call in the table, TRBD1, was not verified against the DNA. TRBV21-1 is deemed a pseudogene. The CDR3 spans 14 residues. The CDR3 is CASIPGDSSYEQYF. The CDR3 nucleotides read TGTGCCAGCATTCCCGGGGATAGCTCCTACGAGCAGTACTTC.

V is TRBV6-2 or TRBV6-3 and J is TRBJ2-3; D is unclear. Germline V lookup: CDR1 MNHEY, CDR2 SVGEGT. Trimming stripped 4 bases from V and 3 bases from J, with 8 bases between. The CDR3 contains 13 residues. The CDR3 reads CASSFPQTDTQYF. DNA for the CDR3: TGTGCCAGCAGTTTCCCACAGACAGATACGCAGTATTTT.

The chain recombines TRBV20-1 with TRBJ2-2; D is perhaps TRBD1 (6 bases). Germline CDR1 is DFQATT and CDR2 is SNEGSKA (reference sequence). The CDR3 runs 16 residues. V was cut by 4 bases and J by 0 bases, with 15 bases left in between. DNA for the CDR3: TGCAGTGCTACTCTTCTCCGGACAGCGAACACCGGGGAGCTGTTTTTT. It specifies CSATLLRTANTGELFF.

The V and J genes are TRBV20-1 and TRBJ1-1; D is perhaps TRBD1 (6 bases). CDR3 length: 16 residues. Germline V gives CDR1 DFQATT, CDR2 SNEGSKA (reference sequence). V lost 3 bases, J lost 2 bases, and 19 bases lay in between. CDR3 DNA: TGCAGTGCTAGGGCCGGGACACCTAATCCCAACACTGAAGCTTTCTTT. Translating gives CSARAGTPNPNTEAFF.

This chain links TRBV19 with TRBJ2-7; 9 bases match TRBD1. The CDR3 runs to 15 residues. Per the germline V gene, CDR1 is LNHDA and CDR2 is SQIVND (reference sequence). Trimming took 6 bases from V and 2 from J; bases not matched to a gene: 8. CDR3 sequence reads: CASRSSGTGTYEQYF. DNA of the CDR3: TGTGCCAGTAGATCCTCCGGGACAGGGACCTACGAGCAGTACTTC.

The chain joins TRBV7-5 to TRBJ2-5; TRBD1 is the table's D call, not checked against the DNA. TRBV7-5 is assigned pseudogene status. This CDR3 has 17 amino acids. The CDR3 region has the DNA TGTAAGATCTTGGGGGAGAATTCAAGGTCTAGGAGAGAGACCCAGTACTTC. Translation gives CKILGENSRSRRETQYF.

The CDR3, as DNA: TGTGCCACCAGCAGAGTAGGGTCAGCGGGAGCTTTCTTT. Translation gives CATSRVGSAGAFF. The V gene is TRBV15, the J gene TRBJ1-1; D ambiguous. The V gene's germline CDR1 is LNHNV and CDR2 YYDKDF (reference sequence). V lost 1 base to trimming and J lost 10 bases, with 13 bases between them. CDR3 length: 13 amino acids.

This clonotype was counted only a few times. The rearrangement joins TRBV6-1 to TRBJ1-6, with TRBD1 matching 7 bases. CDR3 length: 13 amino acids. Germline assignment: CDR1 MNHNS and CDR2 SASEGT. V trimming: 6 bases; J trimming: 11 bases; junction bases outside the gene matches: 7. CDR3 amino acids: CASSPDRETPLHF. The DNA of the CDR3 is TGTGCCAGCAGCCCAGACAGGGAAACACCCCTCCACTTT.

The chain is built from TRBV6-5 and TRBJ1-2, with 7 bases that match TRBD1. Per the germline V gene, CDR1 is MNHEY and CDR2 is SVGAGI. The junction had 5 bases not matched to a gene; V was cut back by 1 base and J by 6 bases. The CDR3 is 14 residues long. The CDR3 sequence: CASSYLAGGNGYTF. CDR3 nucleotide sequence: TGTGCCAGCAGTTACTTGGCAGGGGGTAATGGCTACACCTTC.

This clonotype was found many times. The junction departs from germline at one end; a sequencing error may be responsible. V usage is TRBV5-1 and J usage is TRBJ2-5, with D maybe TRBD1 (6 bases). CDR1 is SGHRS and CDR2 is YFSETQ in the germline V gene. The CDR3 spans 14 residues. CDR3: CASSSLGGQETQYF. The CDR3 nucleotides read TGTGCCAGCAGCTCCCTAGGGGGTCAAGAGACCCAGTACTTC.

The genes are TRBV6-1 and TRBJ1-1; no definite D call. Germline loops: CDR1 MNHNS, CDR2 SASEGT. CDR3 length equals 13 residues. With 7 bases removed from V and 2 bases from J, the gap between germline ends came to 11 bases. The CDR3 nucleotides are TGTGCCAGCAAAGGGCTCGAAAACACTGAAGCTTTCTTT. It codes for CASKGLENTEAFF.

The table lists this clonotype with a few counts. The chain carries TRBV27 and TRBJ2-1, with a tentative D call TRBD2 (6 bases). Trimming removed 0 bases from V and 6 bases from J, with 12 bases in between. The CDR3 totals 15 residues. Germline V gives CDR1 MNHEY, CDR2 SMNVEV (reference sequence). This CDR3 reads CASSLSGGWGNEQFF. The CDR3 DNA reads TGTGCCAGCAGTTTATCGGGGGGTTGGGGCAATGAGCAGTTCTTC.

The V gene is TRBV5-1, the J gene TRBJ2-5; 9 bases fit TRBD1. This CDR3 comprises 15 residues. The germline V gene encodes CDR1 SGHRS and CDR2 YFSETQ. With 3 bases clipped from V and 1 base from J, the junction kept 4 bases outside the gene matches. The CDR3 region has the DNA TGCGCCAGCAGCTCCCGGGACAGGGCCCAAGAGACCCAGTACTTC. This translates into CASSSRDRAQETQYF.

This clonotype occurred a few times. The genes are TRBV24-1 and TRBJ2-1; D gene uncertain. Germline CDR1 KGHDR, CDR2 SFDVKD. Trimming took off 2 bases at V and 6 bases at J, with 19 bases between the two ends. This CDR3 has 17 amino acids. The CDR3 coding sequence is TGTGCCACCAGTGATTATACCCCCAGCGTGACCGGCAATGAGCAGTTCTTC. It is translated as CATSDYTPSVTGNEQFF.

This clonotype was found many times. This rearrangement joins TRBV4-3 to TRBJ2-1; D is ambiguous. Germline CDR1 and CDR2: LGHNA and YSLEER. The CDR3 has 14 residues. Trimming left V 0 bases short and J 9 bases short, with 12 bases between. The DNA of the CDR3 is TGCGCCAGCAGCCAAGAAGCAGGAGTAAGTGAGCAGTTCTTC. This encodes CASSQEAGVSEQFF.

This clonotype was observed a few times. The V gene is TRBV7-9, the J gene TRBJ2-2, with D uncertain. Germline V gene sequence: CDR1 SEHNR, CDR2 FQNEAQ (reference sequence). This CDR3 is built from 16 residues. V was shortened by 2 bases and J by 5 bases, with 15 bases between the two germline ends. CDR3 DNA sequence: TGTGCCAGCAGCTTATCCGGCGGCATTAAGACCGGGGAGCTGTTTTTT. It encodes CASSLSGGIKTGELFF.

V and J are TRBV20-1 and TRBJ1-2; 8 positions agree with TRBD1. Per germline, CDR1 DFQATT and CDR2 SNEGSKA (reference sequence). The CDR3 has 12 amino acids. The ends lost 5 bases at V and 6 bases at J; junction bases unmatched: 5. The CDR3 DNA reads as TGCAGTGCTCCAGGGGGCGGAAATGGCTACACCTTC. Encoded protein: CSAPGGGNGYTF.

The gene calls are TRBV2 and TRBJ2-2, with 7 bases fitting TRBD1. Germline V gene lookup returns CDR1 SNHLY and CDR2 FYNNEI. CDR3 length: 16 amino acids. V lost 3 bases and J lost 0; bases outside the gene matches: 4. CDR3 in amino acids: CASSDKGTANTGELFF. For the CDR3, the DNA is TGTGCCAGCAGTGACAAGGGGACAGCGAACACCGGGGAGCTGTTTTTT.